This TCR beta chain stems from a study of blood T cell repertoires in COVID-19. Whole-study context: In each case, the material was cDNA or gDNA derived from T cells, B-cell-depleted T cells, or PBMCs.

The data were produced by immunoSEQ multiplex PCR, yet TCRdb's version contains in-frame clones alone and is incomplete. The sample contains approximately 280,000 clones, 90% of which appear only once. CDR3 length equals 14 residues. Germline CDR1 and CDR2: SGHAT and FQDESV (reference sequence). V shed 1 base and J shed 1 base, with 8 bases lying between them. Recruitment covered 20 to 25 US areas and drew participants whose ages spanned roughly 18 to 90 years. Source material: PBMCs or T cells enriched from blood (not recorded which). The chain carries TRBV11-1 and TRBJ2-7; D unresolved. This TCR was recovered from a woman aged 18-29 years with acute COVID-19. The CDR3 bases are TGTGCCAGCAGCTTAGGTTACGGGTCCTACGAGCAGTACTTC. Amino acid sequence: CASSLGYGSYEQYF.